Shown below are 27 T cell receptor beta chains from a single sample sequenced in a study of blood T cell repertoires in COVID-19. Here immunoSEQ multiplex PCR was the method, and the copy in TCRdb shows in-frame clones only, minus some. The table records roughly 140,000 clones, 80% to 90% of them present only once. The sequenced sample was peripheral blood. Receptors were obtained from an older woman with COVID-19, enrolled during active disease.

This chain links TRBV14 with TRBJ1-3; D is unresolved. With 5 bases removed from V and 0 bases from J, the gap between germline ends came to 8 bases. In germline, CDR1 is SGHDN, CDR2 FVKESK. The CDR3 covers 14 residues. The CDR3 protein is CASSEKVSGNTIYF. CDR3 DNA sequence: TGTGCCAGCAGCGAGAAAGTCTCTGGAAACACCATATATTTT.

The chain couples TRBV6-5 to TRBJ1-1; D is ambiguous. This CDR3 comprises 14 residues. Germline CDR1 MNHEY, CDR2 SVGAGI. V was pared by 0 bases and J by 1 base, with 6 bases between. The CDR3 protein is CASSYSMANTEAFF. The CDR3 DNA follows: TGTGCCAGCAGTTACTCGATGGCGAACACTGAAGCTTTCTTT.

The count of this clone is one. Here the CDR3 reads CATSRDVGTGGLSSPLHF. For the CDR3, the DNA is TGTGCCACCAGCAGAGATGTGGGGACAGGGGGCTTGAGTTCACCCCTCCACTTT. V and J are TRBV15 and TRBJ1-6; 12 nucleotides line up with TRBD1. CDR1 is LNHNV and CDR2 is YYDKDF in the germline V gene (reference sequence). The J segment lost 9 bases and the V segment lost 0 bases, leaving 9 bases of the junction unmatched. The CDR3 totals 18 residues.

V gene TRBV12-5 combines with J gene TRBJ2-1; 7 nucleotides line up with TRBD2. This CDR3 is 18 amino acids long. V lost 0 bases to trimming and J lost 8 bases; unmatched junction nucleotides: 16. The germline V gene encodes CDR1 LGHNT and CDR2 FRNRAP. The CDR3 protein is CASGLVGPSGPQGHEQFF. Here the CDR3 DNA reads TGTGCTAGTGGTTTGGTTGGCCCTAGCGGCCCTCAAGGGCATGAGCAGTTCTTC.

A few counts support this clone. The chain combines TRBV9 with TRBJ2-1; 14 bases agree with TRBD2. V was clipped by 3 bases and J by 12 bases; unmatched bases: 8. CDR3 size: 15 residues. Germline loops: CDR1 SGDLS, CDR2 YYNGEE. CDR3 loop: CASSGGTSGSSRQFF. The CDR3 nucleotides are TGTGCCAGCAGCGGCGGGACTAGCGGGAGTTCCAGGCAGTTCTTC.

The genes are TRBV24-1 and TRBJ1-3; D ambiguous. CDR3 length: 13 amino acids. The germline CDR1 and CDR2 sequences are KGHDR and SFDVKD. The V and J ends lost 5 bases and 3 bases respectively, with 7 bases between them. The CDR3 DNA sequence: TGTGCCACCAGTGTGAGTGGTGGAAACACCATATATTTT. This sequence encodes CATSVSGGNTIYF.

The rearrangement joins TRBV5-4 to TRBJ2-5, with D maybe TRBD2 (7 bases). Germline assignment: CDR1 SGHNT and CDR2 YYREEE (reference sequence). The CDR3 has 16 amino acids. V lost 10 bases to trimming and J lost 6 bases, with 28 bases between them. CDR3 residues: CAGQYSGGGAGKTQYF. The CDR3 nucleotides read TGTGCCGGCCAATATAGCGGTGGGGGGGCTGGAAAGACCCAGTACTTC.

This chain links TRBV29-1 with TRBJ2-5, with D possibly being TRBD1 (6 bases). Trimming stripped 3 bases from V and 9 bases from J, with 17 bases between. CDR1 is SQVTM, CDR2 ANQGSEA, per germline. The CDR3 contains 13 residues. The CDR3: CSVDQTGLPAQYF. CDR3 nucleotides: TGCAGCGTTGATCAAACAGGGCTCCCGGCCCAGTACTTC.

The chain uses TRBV18 and TRBJ2-1; 10 bases map to TRBD1. The CDR3 has 18 amino acids. Germline V gene sequence: CDR1 KGHSH, CDR2 LQKENI. Trimming cost V 4 bases and J 6 bases; bases outside gene matches: 15. CDR3 in DNA: TGTGCCAGCTCACACAAAGCGGGACAGGGGCTCATCCTCAATGAGCAGTTCTTC. It specifies CASSHKAGQGLILNEQFF.

The chain is built from TRBV5-1 and TRBJ2-3; 7 bases fit TRBD1. The J segment lost 3 bases and the V segment lost 3 bases, leaving 10 bases of the junction unmatched. This CDR3 region has 16 residues. Germline loops: CDR1 SGHRS, CDR2 YFSETQ. The CDR3 loop is CASSSGQTGLTDTQYF. CDR3 sequence (DNA): TGCGCCAGCAGCTCGGGACAGACAGGGTTGACAGATACGCAGTATTTT.

This clone has only one observation. The V call is TRBV7-7, the J call TRBJ2-5; 7 positions agree with TRBD1. Germline-derived CDR1 and CDR2 are SSHAT and FNYEAQ (reference sequence). The CDR3 has 15 residues. J was trimmed by 4 bases and V by 1 base; bases with no gene match: 6. The chain's CDR3 is CASSLGPTGAETQYF. CDR3 in DNA: TGTGCCAGCAGCTTAGGCCCTACAGGGGCAGAGACCCAGTACTTC.

The chain is built from TRBV19 and TRBJ2-1; D is perhaps TRBD2 (6 bases). CDR3 length equals 14 residues. From germline, CDR1 is LNHDA and CDR2 SQIVND (reference sequence). The germline V and J ends were trimmed by 10 bases and 8 bases, with 21 bases remaining between them. The CDR3 protein is CATFSGFAGHEQFF. The CDR3 DNA is TGTGCCACCTTTAGCGGTTTCGCCGGGCATGAGCAGTTCTTC.

The chain links TRBV19 to TRBJ1-6; 8 bases are a match to TRBD1. This CDR3 has 14 residues. J gave up 9 bases and V 6 bases, and 7 bases lay outside the gene matches. From germline, CDR1 is LNHDA and CDR2 SQIVND (reference sequence). CDR3 nucleotide sequence: TGTGCCAGTAGAGACAGGGGTTCGGGTTCACCCCTCCACTTT. Its protein product is CASRDRGSGSPLHF.

Only a few counts were recorded for this clone. The J gene is TRBJ2-7, the V gene TRBV5-5; D ambiguous. Trimming removed 4 bases at V and 7 bases at J, with 18 bases between. Germline CDR1 and CDR2: SGHKS and YYEKEE (reference sequence). CDR3 size: 14 residues. The CDR3 region is CASSLDLFRGEQYF. The CDR3 bases are TGTGCCAGCAGCCTGGATTTGTTTCGAGGAGAGCAGTACTTC.

The V call is TRBV3-1 (or the pseudogene TRBV3-2), the J call TRBJ2-5, with D possibly TRBD1 on 6 matching bases. CDR1 and CDR2 (germline): LGHDT, YNNKEL (reference sequence). This CDR3 is built from 13 residues. The germline V and J ends were trimmed by 5 bases and 0 bases, with 7 bases remaining between them. The DNA of the CDR3 is TGTGCCAGCAGCTGGGACAACCAAGAGACCCAGTACTTC. Protein: CASSWDNQETQYF.

The chain is built from TRBV19 and TRBJ2-2; D unclear. Deletions cut 8 bases from V and 1 base from J, with 11 bases between. The CDR3 has 14 residues. Per the germline V gene, CDR1 is LNHDA and CDR2 is SQIVND (reference sequence). The CDR3 protein is CASQVGQNTGELFF. The CDR3 DNA sequence: TGTGCCAGTCAAGTGGGCCAGAACACCGGGGAGCTGTTTTTT.

The sample holds a few counts of this clone. The chain couples TRBV9 to TRBJ1-1; 7 bases are a match to TRBD1. The CDR3 length is 13 residues. Germline V lookup: CDR1 SGDLS, CDR2 YYNGEE. After removal of 6 bases from V and 3 bases from J, the junction contained 5 bases not matched to a gene. The CDR3 DNA reads TGTGCCAGCAAGGGGGCCTCGGACACTGAAGCTTTCTTT. It translates to CASKGASDTEAFF.

The V gene is TRBV15, the J gene TRBJ1-1; D might be TRBD1 (5 bases). This CDR3 has 14 amino acids. Looked up from germline, CDR1 is LNHNV and CDR2 is YYDKDF (reference sequence). The V gene lost 6 bases and the J gene lost 0 bases, with 11 bases spanning the gap. The CDR3 loop reads CATRPDRLNTEAFF. Here the CDR3 DNA reads TGTGCCACCAGACCCGACAGACTGAACACTGAAGCTTTCTTT.

The rearrangement links TRBV3-1 (or the pseudogene TRBV3-2) to TRBJ2-4; possible D gene TRBD1, 6 bases. V lost 5 bases and J 13 bases, leaving 12 bases between the germline ends. The germline CDR1 and CDR2 sequences are LGHDT and YNNKEL (reference sequence). This CDR3 has 11 amino acids. CDR3 nucleotide sequence: TGTGCCAGCAGCGGGGGCCCCTTACAGTACTTC. Its translation is CASSGGPLQYF.

The chain combines TRBV2 with TRBJ2-1; 8 positions match TRBD2. CDR1 is SNHLY, CDR2 FYNNEI, per germline. This CDR3 is 17 amino acids long. With V trimmed by 10 bases and J by 1 base, 15 bases remained unmatched. As DNA, the CDR3 is TGTGCCATAACCGGGACTAGTCCTCTTTTTTCCTACAATGAGCAGTTCTTC. Translating it yields CAITGTSPLFSYNEQFF.

The V and J genes are TRBV7-9 and TRBJ1-2; 8 bases map to TRBD1. Per the germline V gene, CDR1 is SEHNR and CDR2 is FQNEAQ (reference sequence). Unmatched junction bases numbered 11, after V lost 5 bases and J lost 0 bases. The CDR3 length is 17 residues. The CDR3 DNA is TGTGCCAGCAGCCCTGGACAGGGCTATCCCTCTAACTATGGCTACACCTTC. It encodes CASSPGQGYPSNYGYTF.

The V and J genes are TRBV7-9 and TRBJ1-2; TRBD1 is a possible D gene (5 bases). Looked up from germline, CDR1 is SEHNR and CDR2 is FQNEAQ (reference sequence). Trimming shortened V by 4 bases and J by 2 bases, and 8 bases separated the two germline ends. The CDR3 covers 13 residues. Here the CDR3 reads CASSSDTNYGYTF. The DNA for the CDR3 is TGTGCCAGCAGCTCGGACACGAACTATGGCTACACCTTC.

The chain recombines TRBV6-1 with TRBJ2-7; the D gene is possibly TRBD1 (5 bases). The germline CDR1 and CDR2 sequences are MNHNS and SASEGT. The CDR3 is made up of 16 amino acids. The V end was cut by 2 bases, the J end by 0 bases, with 14 bases between. CDR3 sequence (DNA): TGTGCCAGCAGTGAACGTAGACAGCCGAGCTCCTACGAGCAGTACTTC. Protein product: CASSERRQPSSYEQYF.

This rearrangement joins TRBV5-4 to TRBJ2-1; weak D call: TRBD2 (6 bases). Germline CDR1 is SGHNT and CDR2 is YYREEE (reference sequence). The CDR3 extends over 15 amino acids. The V end lost 3 bases, the J end lost 10 bases, and 20 bases lay between the germline ends. Here the CDR3 reads CASSSQRVPSSEQFF. CDR3 in DNA: TGTGCCAGCAGCTCGCAGCGGGTACCCTCCTCGGAGCAGTTCTTC.

The CDR3 DNA reads as TGTGCCAGCAGTTCCCTAGCGGACGGGGAGCTGTTTTTT. This sequence encodes CASSSLADGELFF. This chain uses TRBV6-6 with TRBJ2-2; TRBD2 aligns across 7 bases. Germline-derived CDR1 and CDR2 are MNHNY and SVGAGI (reference sequence). The CDR3 consists of 13 residues. The trim removed 4 bases at V and 7 bases at J, leaving 3 bases unmatched.

This chain joins TRBV3-1 (or the pseudogene TRBV3-2) and TRBJ2-1; 7 bases are a match to TRBD2. CDR3 length equals 14 residues. CDR1 LGHDT and CDR2 YNNKEL come from the germline V gene (reference sequence). V gave up 4 bases and J gave up 7 bases; unmatched junction bases: 7. For the CDR3, the DNA is TGTGCCAGCAGCCCCCTGGGGGGGGGAAATGAGCAGTTCTTC. This encodes CASSPLGGGNEQFF.

The CDR3: CASTPTVPSNQPQHF. The CDR3, as DNA: TGTGCCAGTACCCCGACAGTTCCTAGCAATCAGCCCCAGCATTTT. This chain links TRBV19 with TRBJ1-5; a weak D match, TRBD1 (5 bases). CDR1 and CDR2 from the germline V gene are LNHDA and SQIVND (reference sequence). Deletions cut 7 bases from V and 0 bases from J, with 13 bases between. The CDR3 has 15 amino acids.